The present entry profiles one TCR beta chain with its context. This clone's antigen is unknown. No clone much larger than this one lies a single base away; base qualities are absent. TCRbeta CDR3 regions were amplified from genomic DNA by means of the immunoSEQ Assay, a bias-controlled multiplex PCR. The original methods were these. The number of nucleated cells in each sample was estimated by amplification of reference gene primers within the assay. To quantify the absolute abundance of each unique TCRbeta CDR3 rearrangement, sequence reads were collapsed and filtered. For each sample, productive Simpson clonality was calculated as the square root of Simpson's diversity index over productive rearrangements. This immuneACCESS table, as held by TCRdb, lists in-frame sequences with V and J called but not all clones. Of the missing ones, under half trace to an unresolved V gene in checked studies; the others have no known cause. V and J calls plus clone size are reproduced from that table; the DNA served to infer D and trimming. For this sample there are a few hundred thousand clones; roughly four fifths appear just once. The top ten clonotypes cover about 9.6% of the sample.

The data derive from a study of blood T cell repertoires in COVID-19 (dated by TCRdb to the early 2020s). Some background on the complete study: Collaborator samples came from the United States, Italy and Spain and covered acute and convalescent phases of COVID-19. The prospective study material was composed of cDNA or gDNA derived from T cells, B-cell-depleted T cells, or PBMCs. Deeply sampled blood TCRbeta repertoires from subjects exposed to, actively infected with, or recovered from COVID-19 were included in the dataset. The repertoires were made available in a free public database intended to serve as a resource for research on the immune response to SARS-CoV-2. Samples were obtained from the ongoing ImmuneRACE study (first 160 participants) and from about 1,300 subjects provided by 6 global collaborators. A de-identified subject ID, COVID-19 status, age in years and sex were almost always included in the sample metadata. Where HLA class I and class II types were available, the types were taken from metadata supplied by the sample provider, not from assay-based typing. What the authors observed across the whole study: The quantity of clinical and demographic metadata differed by source and by participant and was supplied without curation.

CDR1 is given as KGHDR and CDR2 as SFDVKD, both from the germline V gene. Trimming leaves V shorter by 7 bases and J shorter by 4 bases, with the junction holding 1 base beyond the gene matches. The CDR3 goes from the cysteine to the phenylalanine over 12 residues. The sequence is cut down to CDR3 DNA, 36 bases in frame from base 1. The collaborating institutions used their own protocols to collect whole blood in K2EDTA tubes. Collaborator samples were shipped for TCRbeta analysis as frozen whole blood, isolated PBMCs, or DNA extracted from either sample type. Rearrangement joined TRBV24-1 to TRBJ1-2, with 8 bases aligning to TRBD1. The source is an elderly man with acute or convalescent COVID-19. Sequences were obtained from peripheral blood. The CDR3: CATSGQGYGYTF. Read as DNA, the sequence is TGTGCCACCAGCGGACAGGGCTATGGCTACACCTTC.